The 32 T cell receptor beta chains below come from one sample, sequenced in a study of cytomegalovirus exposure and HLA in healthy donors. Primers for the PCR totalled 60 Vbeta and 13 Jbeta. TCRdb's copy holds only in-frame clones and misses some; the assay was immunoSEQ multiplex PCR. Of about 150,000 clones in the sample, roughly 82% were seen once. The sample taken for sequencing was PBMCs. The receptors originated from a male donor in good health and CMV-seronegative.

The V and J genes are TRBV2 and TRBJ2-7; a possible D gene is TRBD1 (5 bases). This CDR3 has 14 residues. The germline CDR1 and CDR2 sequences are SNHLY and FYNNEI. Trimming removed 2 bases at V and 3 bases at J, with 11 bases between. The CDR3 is CASSELGRDYEQYF. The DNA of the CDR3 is TGTGCCAGCAGTGAACTGGGGCGCGACTACGAGCAGTACTTC.

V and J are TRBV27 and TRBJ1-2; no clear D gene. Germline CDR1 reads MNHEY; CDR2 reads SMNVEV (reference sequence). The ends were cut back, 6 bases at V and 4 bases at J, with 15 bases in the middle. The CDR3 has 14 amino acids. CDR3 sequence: CASSLSGYSYGYTF. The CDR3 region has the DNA TGTGCCAGCAGCCTTTCGGGGTATAGCTATGGCTACACCTTC.

CDR3 amino acids: CAITEGWGGEIYGYTF. CDR3 bases: TGTGCCATCACCGAAGGATGGGGGGGGGAAATCTATGGCTACACCTTC. The chain combines TRBV10-3 with TRBJ1-2, with a weak D call TRBD1 (5 bases). Germline assignment: CDR1 ENHRY and CDR2 SYGVKD. The CDR3 is 16 amino acids. V was cut by 7 bases and J by 4 bases, with 22 bases left in between.

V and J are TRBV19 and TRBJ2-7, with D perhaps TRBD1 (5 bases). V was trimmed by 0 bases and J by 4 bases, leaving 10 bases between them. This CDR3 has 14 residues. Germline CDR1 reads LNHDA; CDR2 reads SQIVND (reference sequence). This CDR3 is CASSIDVTEYEQYF. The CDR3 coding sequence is TGTGCCAGTAGTATAGATGTGACAGAATACGAGCAGTACTTC.

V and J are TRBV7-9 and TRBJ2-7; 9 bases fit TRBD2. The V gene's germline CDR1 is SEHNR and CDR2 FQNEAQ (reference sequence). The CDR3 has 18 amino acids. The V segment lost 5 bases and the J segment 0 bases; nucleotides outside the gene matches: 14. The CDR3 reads CASSQPPVTSGLSYEQYF. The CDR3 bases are TGTGCCAGCAGCCAGCCCCCCGTTACTAGCGGGCTCTCCTACGAGCAGTACTTC.

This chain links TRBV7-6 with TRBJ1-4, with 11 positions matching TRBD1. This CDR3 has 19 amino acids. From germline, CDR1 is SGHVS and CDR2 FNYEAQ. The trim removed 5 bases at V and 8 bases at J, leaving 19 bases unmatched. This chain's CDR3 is CASSPMRTGGHRGMEKLFF. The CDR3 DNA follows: TGTGCCAGCAGCCCAATGCGGACAGGGGGCCATCGGGGAATGGAAAAACTGTTTTTT.

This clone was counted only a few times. Written as DNA, the CDR3 is TGTGCCAGCAGTTTTGAAGGGGTGGAGACCCAGTACTTC. Translation gives CASSFEGVETQYF. V gene TRBV28 combines with J gene TRBJ2-5, with D perhaps matching TRBD1 (5 bases). The CDR3 sequence is 13 residues long. The V gene lost 3 bases and the J gene lost 5 bases, with 10 bases spanning the gap. Germline CDR1 and CDR2: MDHEN and SYDVKM.

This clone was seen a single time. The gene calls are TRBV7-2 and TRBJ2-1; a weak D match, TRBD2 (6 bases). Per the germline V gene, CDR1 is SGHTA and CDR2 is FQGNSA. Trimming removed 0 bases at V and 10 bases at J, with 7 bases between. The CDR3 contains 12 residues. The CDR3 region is CASSLAREEQFF. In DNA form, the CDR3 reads TGTGCCAGCAGCTTAGCGCGGGAAGAGCAGTTCTTC.

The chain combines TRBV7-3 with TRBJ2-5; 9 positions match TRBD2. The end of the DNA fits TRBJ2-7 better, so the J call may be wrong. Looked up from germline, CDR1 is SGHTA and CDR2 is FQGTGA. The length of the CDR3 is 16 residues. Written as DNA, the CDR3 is TGTGCCAGCAGCTTAAGTAGCGGGGGAACCCCCTACGAGCAGTACTTC. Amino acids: CASSLSSGGTPYEQYF.

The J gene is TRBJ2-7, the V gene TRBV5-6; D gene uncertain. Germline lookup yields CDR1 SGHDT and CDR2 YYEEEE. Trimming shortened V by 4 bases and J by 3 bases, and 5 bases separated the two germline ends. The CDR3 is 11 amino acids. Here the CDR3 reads CASSVNYEQYF. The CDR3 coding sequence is TGTGCCAGCAGCGTTAACTACGAGCAGTACTTC.

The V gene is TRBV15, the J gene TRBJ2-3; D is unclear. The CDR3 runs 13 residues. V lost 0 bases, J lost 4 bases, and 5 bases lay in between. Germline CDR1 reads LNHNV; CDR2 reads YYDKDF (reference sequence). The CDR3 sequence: CATSRDPSDTQYF. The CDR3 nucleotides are TGTGCCACCAGCAGAGATCCATCAGATACGCAGTATTTT.

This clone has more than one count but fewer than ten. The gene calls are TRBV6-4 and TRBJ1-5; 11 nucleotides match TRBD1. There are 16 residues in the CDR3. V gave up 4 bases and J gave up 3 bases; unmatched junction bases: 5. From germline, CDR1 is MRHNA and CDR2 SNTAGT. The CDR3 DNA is TGTGCCAGCAGTGCCGCGGGACAGGGGGTCAATCAGCCCCAGCATTTT. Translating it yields CASSAAGQGVNQPQHF.

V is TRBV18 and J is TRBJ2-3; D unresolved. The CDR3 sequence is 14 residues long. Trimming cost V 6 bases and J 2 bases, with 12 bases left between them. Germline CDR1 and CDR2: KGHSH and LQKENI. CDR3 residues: CASSLVQSTDTQYF. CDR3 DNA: TGTGCCAGCTCCCTCGTCCAGTCCACAGATACGCAGTATTTT.

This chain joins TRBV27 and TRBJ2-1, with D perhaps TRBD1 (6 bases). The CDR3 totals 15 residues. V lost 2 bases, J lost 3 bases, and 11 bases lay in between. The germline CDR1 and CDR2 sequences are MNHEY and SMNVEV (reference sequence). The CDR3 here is CASSLPGDGYNEQFF. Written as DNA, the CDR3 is TGTGCCAGCAGTTTACCAGGGGACGGCTACAATGAGCAGTTCTTC.

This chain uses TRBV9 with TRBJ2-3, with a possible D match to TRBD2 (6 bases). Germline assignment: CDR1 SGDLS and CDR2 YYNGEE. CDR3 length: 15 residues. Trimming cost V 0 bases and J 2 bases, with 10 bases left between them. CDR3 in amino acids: CASSVEEGYTDTQYF. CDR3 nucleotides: TGTGCCAGCAGCGTAGAGGAGGGGTACACAGATACGCAGTATTTT.

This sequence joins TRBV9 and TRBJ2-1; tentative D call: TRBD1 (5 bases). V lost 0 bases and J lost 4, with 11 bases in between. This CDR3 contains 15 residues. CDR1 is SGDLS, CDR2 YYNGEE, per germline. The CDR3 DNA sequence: TGTGCCAGCAGCGTAGGACAGATCGGTTACAATGAGCAGTTCTTC. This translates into CASSVGQIGYNEQFF.

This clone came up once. CDR3 in amino acids: CASSTILAGADNEQFF. As DNA, the CDR3 is TGTGCCAGCAGTACCATACTAGCGGGAGCAGACAATGAGCAGTTCTTC. The rearrangement joins TRBV25-1 to TRBJ2-1; 11 bases fit TRBD2. CDR3 length equals 16 residues. V was pared by 5 bases and J by 5 bases, with 8 bases of the junction left unmatched. Germline loops: CDR1 MGHDK, CDR2 SYGVNS.

This CDR3 is CASRGDSQETQYF. The CDR3 nucleotides are TGTGCCAGCAGGGGGGACAGCCAAGAGACCCAGTACTTC. The rearrangement links TRBV5-4 to TRBJ2-5; 7 bases line up with TRBD1. The CDR3 is 13 residues long. The germline V gene encodes CDR1 SGHNT and CDR2 YYREEE (reference sequence). The V and J ends lost 5 bases and 1 base, in that order; junction bases with no gene match: 2.

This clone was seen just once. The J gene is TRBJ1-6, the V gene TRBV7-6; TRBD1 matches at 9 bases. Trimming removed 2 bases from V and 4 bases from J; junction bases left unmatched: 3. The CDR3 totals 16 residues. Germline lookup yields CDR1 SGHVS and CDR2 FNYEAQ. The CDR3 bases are TGTGCCAGCAGCTTAATGGGACAGGGTTATAATTCACCCCTCCACTTT. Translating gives CASSLMGQGYNSPLHF. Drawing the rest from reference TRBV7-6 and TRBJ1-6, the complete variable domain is GAGVSQSPRYKVTKRGQDVALRCDPISGHVSLYWYRQALGQGPEFLTYFNYEAQQDKSGLPNDRFSAERPEGSISTLTIQRTEQRDSAMYRCASSLMGQGYNSPLHFGNGTRLTVT.

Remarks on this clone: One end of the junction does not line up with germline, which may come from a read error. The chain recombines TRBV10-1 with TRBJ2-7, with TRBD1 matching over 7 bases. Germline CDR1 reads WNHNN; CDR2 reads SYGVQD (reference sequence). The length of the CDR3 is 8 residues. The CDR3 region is CASKDRDF. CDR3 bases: TGCGCCAGCAAAGACAGGGACTTC.

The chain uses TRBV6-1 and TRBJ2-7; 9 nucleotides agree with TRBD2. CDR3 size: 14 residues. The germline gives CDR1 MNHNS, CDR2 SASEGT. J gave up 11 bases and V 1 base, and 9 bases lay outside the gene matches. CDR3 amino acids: CASSEGASGRKEYF. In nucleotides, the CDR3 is TGTGCCAGCAGTGAAGGCGCGAGCGGGAGGAAGGAGTACTTC.

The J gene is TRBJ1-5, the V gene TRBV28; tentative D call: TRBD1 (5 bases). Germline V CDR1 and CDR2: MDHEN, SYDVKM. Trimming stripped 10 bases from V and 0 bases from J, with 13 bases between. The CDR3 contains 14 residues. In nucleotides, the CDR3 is TGTGCCACCAAACGGGGGTATAGCAATCAGCCCCAGCATTTT. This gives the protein CATKRGYSNQPQHF.

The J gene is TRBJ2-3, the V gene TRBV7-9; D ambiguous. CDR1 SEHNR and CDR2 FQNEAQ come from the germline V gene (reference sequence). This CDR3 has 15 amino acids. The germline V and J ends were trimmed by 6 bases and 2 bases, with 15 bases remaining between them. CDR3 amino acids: CASRGDKTNTDTQYF. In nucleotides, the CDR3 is TGTGCCAGCAGGGGTGACAAGACGAACACAGATACGCAGTATTTT.

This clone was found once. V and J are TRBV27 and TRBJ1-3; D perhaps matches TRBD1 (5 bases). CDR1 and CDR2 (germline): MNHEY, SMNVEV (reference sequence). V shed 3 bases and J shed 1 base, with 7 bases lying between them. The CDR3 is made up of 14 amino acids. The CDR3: CASSLGGSGNTIYF. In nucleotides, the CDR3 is TGTGCCAGCAGTTTGGGGGGGTCTGGAAACACCATATATTTT.

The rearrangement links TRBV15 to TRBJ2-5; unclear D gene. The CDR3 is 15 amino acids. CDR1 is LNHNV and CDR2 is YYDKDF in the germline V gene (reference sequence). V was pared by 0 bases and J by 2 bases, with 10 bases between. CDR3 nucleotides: TGTGCCACCAGCAGAGATCGGTACAGTCAAGAGACCCAGTACTTC. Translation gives CATSRDRYSQETQYF.

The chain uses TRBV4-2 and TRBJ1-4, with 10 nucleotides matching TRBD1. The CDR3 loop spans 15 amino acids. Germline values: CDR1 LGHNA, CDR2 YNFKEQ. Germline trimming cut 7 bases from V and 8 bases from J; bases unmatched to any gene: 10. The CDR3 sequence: CASTPAGTGEEKLFF. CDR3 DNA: TGTGCCAGCACCCCGGCCGGGACAGGGGAGGAAAAACTGTTTTTT.

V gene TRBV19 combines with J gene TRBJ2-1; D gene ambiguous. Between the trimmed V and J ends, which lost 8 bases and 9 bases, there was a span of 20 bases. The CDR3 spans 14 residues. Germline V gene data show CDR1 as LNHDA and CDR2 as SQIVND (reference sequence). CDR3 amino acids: CASWSSSSGSEQFF. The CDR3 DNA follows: TGTGCCAGTTGGTCGTCGAGTAGTGGTAGTGAGCAGTTCTTC.

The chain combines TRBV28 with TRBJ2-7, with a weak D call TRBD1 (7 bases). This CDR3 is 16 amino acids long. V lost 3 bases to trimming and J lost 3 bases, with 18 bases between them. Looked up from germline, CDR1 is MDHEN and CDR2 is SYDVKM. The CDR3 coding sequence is TGTGCCAGCAGTTTCGGGGGCAGGGGGACCTTCTACGAGCAGTACTTC. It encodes CASSFGGRGTFYEQYF.

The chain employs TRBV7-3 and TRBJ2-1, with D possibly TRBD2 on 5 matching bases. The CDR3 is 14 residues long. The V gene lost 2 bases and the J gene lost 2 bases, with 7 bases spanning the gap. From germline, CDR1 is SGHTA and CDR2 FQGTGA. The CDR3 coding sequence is TGTGCCAGCAGCTTAGGCGGGCCCTACAATGAGCAGTTCTTC. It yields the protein CASSLGGPYNEQFF.

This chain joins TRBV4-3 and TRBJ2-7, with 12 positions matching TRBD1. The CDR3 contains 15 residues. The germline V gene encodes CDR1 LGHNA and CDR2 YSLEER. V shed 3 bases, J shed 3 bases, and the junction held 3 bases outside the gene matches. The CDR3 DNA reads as TGCGCCAGCAGCCATGGGACAGGGGGCTTCTACGAGCAGTACTTC. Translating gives CASSHGTGGFYEQYF.

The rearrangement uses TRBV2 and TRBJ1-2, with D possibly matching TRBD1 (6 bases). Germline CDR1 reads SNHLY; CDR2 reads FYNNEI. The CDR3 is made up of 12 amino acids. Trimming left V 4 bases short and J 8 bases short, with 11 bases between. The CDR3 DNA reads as TGTGCCAGCAGTGTACAGGGACGAGGCTACACCTTC. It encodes CASSVQGRGYTF.

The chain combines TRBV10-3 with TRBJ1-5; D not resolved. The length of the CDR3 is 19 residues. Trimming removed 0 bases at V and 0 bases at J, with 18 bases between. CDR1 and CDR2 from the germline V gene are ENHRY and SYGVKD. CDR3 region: CAISESVLGGLNSNQPQHF. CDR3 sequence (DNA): TGTGCCATCAGTGAGTCGGTGTTGGGAGGACTTAATAGCAATCAGCCCCAGCATTTT.